The 26 T cell receptor beta chains given below trace back to one sample, sequenced in a study of shared clonotypes between healthy human individuals. Generated by immunoSEQ multiplex PCR, the TCRdb table keeps only in-frame clones and is missing some. The data show about 2.4 million clones, over 85% seen once. Sequencing used naive CD4+ T cells from PBMCs. Subset noted: CD45RA+ positively selected. The receptors shown here come from a man aged 18 to 29 in good health. Some clones in this sample may be carry-over from other donors' samples.

The CDR3 reads CASSRVPGQGDYGYTF. The CDR3 DNA sequence: TGTGCCAGCTCACGAGTCCCGGGACAGGGGGACTATGGCTACACCTTC. This rearrangement joins TRBV18 to TRBJ1-2; the match to TRBD1 covers 11 bases. J lost 3 bases, V lost 4 bases, and 7 bases had no gene match. This CDR3 region has 16 residues. Looked up from germline, CDR1 is KGHSH and CDR2 is LQKENI.

The rearrangement joins TRBV5-8 to TRBJ2-3; TRBD2 matches at 7 bases. The CDR3 loop spans 17 amino acids. The junction had 8 bases not matched to a gene; V was cut back by 0 bases and J by 1 base. Germline assignment: CDR1 SGHTS and CDR2 YDEGEE. CDR3 sequence: CASSLGGGAHGTDTQYF. CDR3 nucleotide sequence: TGTGCCAGCAGCTTGGGGGGGGGTGCTCATGGCACAGATACGCAGTATTTT.

The genes are TRBV18 and TRBJ2-7; 10 bases match TRBD1. The V segment lost 3 bases and the J segment 2 bases; nucleotides outside the gene matches: 4. This CDR3 spans 15 amino acids. Germline-derived CDR1 and CDR2 are KGHSH and LQKENI. The DNA for the CDR3 is TGTGCCAGCTCACCCGGGACAGGGGCCACCTACGAGCAGTACTTC. Translated: CASSPGTGATYEQYF.

Worth noting for this clone: This sample includes further DNA sequences coding for the same CDR3. The chain joins TRBV19 to TRBJ2-5, with 8 bases that match TRBD1. Losses at the gene ends were 6 bases for V and 5 bases for J; bases not matched to a gene: 2. The CDR3 is made up of 12 amino acids. Germline V gene sequence: CDR1 LNHDA, CDR2 SQIVND (reference sequence). The CDR3 sequence is CASSRGHETQYF. The DNA for the CDR3 is TGTGCCAGTAGCAGGGGGCATGAGACCCAGTACTTC.

The rearrangement links TRBV11-3 to TRBJ2-7; 7 positions agree with TRBD1. Trimming took 5 bases from V and 5 from J; bases not matched to a gene: 3. The CDR3 is made up of 12 amino acids. CDR1 is SGHNT, CDR2 YENEEA, per germline. CDR3 in amino acids: CASSVDRDEQYF. The CDR3 coding sequence is TGTGCCAGCAGCGTCGACAGGGACGAGCAGTACTTC. Based on the CDR3 plus reference TRBV11-3 and TRBJ2-7, the full variable domain is EAGVVQSPRYKIIEKKQPVAFWCNPISGHNTLYWYLQNLGQGPELLIRYENEEAVDDSQLPKDRFSAERLKGVDSTLKIQPAELGDSAVYLCASSVDRDEQYFGPGTRLTVT.

The rearrangement links TRBV6-6 to TRBJ2-5; D not certain. Trimming pared 0 bases from V and 1 base from J, leaving 6 bases between. CDR1 and CDR2 (germline): MNHNY, SVGAGI (reference sequence). The CDR3 consists of 14 residues. In DNA form, the CDR3 reads TGTGCCAGCAGTTACTCGAGCCCCCAAGAGACCCAGTACTTC. Residues: CASSYSSPQETQYF.

CDR3 in amino acids: CASSLEGIGQGRKNIQYF. The DNA for the CDR3 is TGCGCCAGCAGCTTGGAGGGGATAGGACAGGGACGCAAAAACATTCAGTACTTC. The rearrangement links TRBV5-1 to TRBJ2-4, with 8 bases fitting TRBD1. J was trimmed by 3 bases and V by 0 bases; bases with no gene match: 11. The CDR3 totals 18 residues. The germline V gene encodes CDR1 SGHRS and CDR2 YFSETQ.

The V gene is TRBV9, the J gene TRBJ2-3; TRBD2 matches 8 bases. Trimming cost V 3 bases and J 3 bases; bases outside gene matches: 3. Germline assignment: CDR1 SGDLS and CDR2 YYNGEE. The CDR3 runs to 14 residues. DNA of the CDR3: TGTGCCAGCAGCGATCTAGCGGGTACAGATACGCAGTATTTT. It specifies CASSDLAGTDTQYF.

The V call is TRBV2, the J call TRBJ2-2; D is perhaps TRBD1 (6 bases). CDR3 length: 15 residues. Germline V gene data show CDR1 as SNHLY and CDR2 as FYNNEI. Between the trimmed V and J ends, which lost 4 bases and 4 bases, there was a span of 13 bases. CDR3 protein: CASSAQGPSTGELFF. DNA of the CDR3: TGTGCCAGCAGTGCACAGGGTCCCTCCACCGGGGAGCTGTTTTTT. Based on the CDR3 plus reference TRBV2 and TRBJ2-2, the full variable domain is EPEVTQTPSHQVTQMGQEVILRCVPISNHLYFYWYRQILGQKVEFLVSFYNNEISEKSEIFDDQFSVERPDGSNFTLKIRSTKLEDSAMYFCASSAQGPSTGELFFGEGSRLTVL.

The V gene is TRBV10-3, the J gene TRBJ2-1; 11 nucleotides agree with TRBD1. In germline, CDR1 is ENHRY, CDR2 SYGVKD. Trimming at V came to 0 bases and at J to 6 bases, leaving 1 base not matched to a gene. The CDR3 spans 15 residues. The CDR3 sequence is CAISESGTGGNEQFF. Written as DNA, the CDR3 is TGTGCCATCAGTGAGTCCGGGACAGGGGGCAATGAGCAGTTCTTC.

The chain links TRBV7-3 to TRBJ1-1, with D perhaps TRBD1 (5 bases). Per germline, CDR1 SGHTA and CDR2 FQGTGA. Trimming shortened V by 5 bases and J by 0 bases, and 7 bases separated the two germline ends. The CDR3 spans 13 residues. The CDR3 region has the DNA TGTGCCAGCAGCCGAGGGGTGAACACTGAAGCTTTCTTT. It codes for CASSRGVNTEAFF.

This clone was observed once. This chain uses TRBV6-6 with TRBJ2-7; 14 positions agree with TRBD2. V lost 5 bases, J lost 8 bases, and 5 bases stayed unmatched. Per germline, CDR1 MNHNY and CDR2 SVGAGI (reference sequence). The CDR3 length is 14 residues. The chain's CDR3 is CASSPGLAGAQQYF. For the CDR3, the DNA is TGTGCCAGCAGTCCGGGACTAGCGGGAGCGCAGCAGTACTTC.

The V call is TRBV12-1, the J call TRBJ2-1; the table's D call, TRBD2, was not checked against the DNA. TRBV12-1 is shown as a pseudogene. CDR3 length equals 16 residues. The CDR3 DNA reads as TGTGCCAGCAGCCTTGCGGAGCGGATCCTTTACAATGAGCAGTTCTTC. This translates into CASSLAERILYNEQFF.

This clone came up once. The chain couples TRBV21-1 to TRBJ1-1; the table assigns TRBD1, which was not confirmed against the DNA. TRBV21-1 is a pseudogene. This CDR3 comprises 14 residues. CDR3 bases: TGTGCCAGCAGCAAGTTCAGGTTGAACACTGAAGCTTTCTTT. It yields the protein CASSKFRLNTEAFF.

CDR3 loop: CASSISISTYEQYF. The CDR3, as DNA: TGTGCCAGTAGTATCTCTATCTCTACCTACGAGCAGTACTTC. The rearrangement joins TRBV19 to TRBJ2-7, with D unclear. Trimming removed 3 bases at V and 2 bases at J, with 11 bases between. The CDR3 sequence is 14 residues long. Germline CDR1 reads LNHDA; CDR2 reads SQIVND (reference sequence).

The gene calls are TRBV19 and TRBJ2-2; D is perhaps TRBD2 (6 bases). The CDR3 runs to 13 residues. V lost 3 bases to trimming and J lost 6 bases, with 8 bases between them. CDR1 is LNHDA, CDR2 SQIVND, per germline (reference sequence). CDR3 sequence (DNA): TGTGCCAGTAGTATCTGGAGGGCCGGGGAGCTGTTTTTT. The encoded protein is CASSIWRAGELFF. The variable domain in full, completed from reference TRBV19 and TRBJ2-2, reads DGGITQSPKYLFRKEGQNVTLSCEQNLNHDAMYWYRQDPGQGLRLIYYSQIVNDFQKGDIAEGYSVSREKKESFPLTVTSAQKNPTAFYLCASSIWRAGELFFGEGSRLTVL.

This rearrangement joins TRBV5-1 to TRBJ2-5; 12 nucleotides match TRBD1. The CDR3 contains 15 residues. Germline CDR1 SGHRS, CDR2 YFSETQ. J gave up 3 bases and V 3 bases, and 3 bases lay outside the gene matches. This chain's CDR3 is CASSWGTGGEETQYF. The DNA of the CDR3 is TGCGCCAGCAGCTGGGGGACAGGGGGCGAAGAGACCCAGTACTTC.

V is TRBV15 and J is TRBJ2-7, with D uncertain. Germline CDR1 is LNHNV and CDR2 is YYDKDF (reference sequence). The germline V and J ends were trimmed by 0 bases and 1 base, with 10 bases remaining between them. The CDR3 covers 15 residues. CDR3 sequence: CATSRDLAVSYEQYF. CDR3 sequence (DNA): TGTGCCACCAGCAGAGATCTCGCAGTATCCTACGAGCAGTACTTC.

The V call is TRBV28, the J call TRBJ1-1, with D tentatively TRBD1 (6 bases). V gave up 3 bases and J gave up 1 base, with 15 bases separating them. This CDR3 is 16 amino acids long. Germline CDR1 is MDHEN and CDR2 is SYDVKM. DNA for the CDR3: TGTGCCAGCAGTTTTCCTCGGACAGAGAGGAACACTGAAGCTTTCTTT. This codes for CASSFPRTERNTEAFF.

Only one count was recorded for this clone. The chain carries TRBV9 and TRBJ2-2, with 8 bases identical to TRBD2. This CDR3 has 15 residues. Germline lookup yields CDR1 SGDLS and CDR2 YYNGEE. V dropped 0 bases and J dropped 6; count of bases not matched to a gene: 4. The CDR3 region has the DNA TGTGCCAGCAGCGTAGCCGGGAGGGCCCCCGGGGAGCTGTTTTTT. Translating it yields CASSVAGRAPGELFF.

The chain recombines TRBV7-2 with TRBJ1-2; D unclear. The germline V gene encodes CDR1 SGHTA and CDR2 FQGNSA. CDR3 length: 12 amino acids. Trimming removed 5 bases at V and 7 bases at J, with 11 bases between. The CDR3 bases are TGTGCCAGCAGCCTACCCCCACTTGGCTACACCTTC. This translates into CASSLPPLGYTF.

V is TRBV6-5 and J is TRBJ2-4; possibly TRBD2 for D (5 bases). CDR1 and CDR2 from the germline V gene are MNHEY and SVGAGI. The CDR3 runs to 11 residues. V lost 8 bases to trimming and J lost 6 bases, with 8 bases between them. CDR3 nucleotides: TGTGCCAGCTTAAGCGGAAACATTCAGTACTTC. It is translated as CASLSGNIQYF.

The chain carries TRBV7-6 and TRBJ1-2, with 9 bases that match TRBD1. After removal of 1 base from V and 7 bases from J, the junction contained 10 bases not matched to a gene. Germline V gene data show CDR1 as SGHVS and CDR2 as FNYEAQ. This CDR3 region has 16 residues. DNA for the CDR3: TGTGCCAGCAGCTTAGAAGCCCCGACGACAGGGGGTGGCTACACCTTC. Its protein product is CASSLEAPTTGGGYTF. Based on the CDR3 plus reference TRBV7-6 and TRBJ1-2, the full variable domain is GAGVSQSPRYKVTKRGQDVALRCDPISGHVSLYWYRQALGQGPEFLTYFNYEAQQDKSGLPNDRFSAERPEGSISTLTIQRTEQRDSAMYRCASSLEAPTTGGGYTFGSGTRLTVV.

The J gene is TRBJ2-5, the V gene TRBV6-6; D unresolved. The CDR3 has 14 residues. Deletions cut 6 bases from V and 2 bases from J, with 13 bases between. Germline loops: CDR1 MNHNY, CDR2 SVGAGI (reference sequence). CDR3 sequence reads: CASSKSPTQETQYF. CDR3 sequence (DNA): TGTGCCAGCAGCAAGAGTCCGACGCAAGAGACCCAGTACTTC.

This chain connects TRBV27 to TRBJ2-7, with 7 bases identical to TRBD1. CDR3 length: 13 amino acids. CDR1 MNHEY and CDR2 SMNVEV come from the germline V gene (reference sequence). Losses at the gene ends were 9 bases for V and 3 bases for J; bases not matched to a gene: 8. The CDR3 loop is CASLIQGLYEQYF. CDR3 coding DNA: TGTGCCAGTCTAATACAGGGGCTCTACGAGCAGTACTTC.

The gene calls are TRBV11-2 and TRBJ2-7, with D unclear. Trimming left V 5 bases short and J 7 bases short, with 18 bases between. CDR1 and CDR2 (germline): SGHAT, FQNNGV. This CDR3 has 14 residues. This CDR3 is CASSQTIYLREQYF. DNA of the CDR3: TGTGCCAGCAGCCAAACTATTTATTTACGGGAGCAGTACTTC. The full variable domain, completed using reference TRBV11-2 and TRBJ2-7, is EAGVAQSPRYKIIEKRQSVAFWCNPISGHATLYWYQQILGQGPKLLIQFQNNGVVDDSQLPKDRFSAERLKGVDSTLKIQPAKLEDSAVYLCASSQTIYLREQYFGPGTRLTVT.